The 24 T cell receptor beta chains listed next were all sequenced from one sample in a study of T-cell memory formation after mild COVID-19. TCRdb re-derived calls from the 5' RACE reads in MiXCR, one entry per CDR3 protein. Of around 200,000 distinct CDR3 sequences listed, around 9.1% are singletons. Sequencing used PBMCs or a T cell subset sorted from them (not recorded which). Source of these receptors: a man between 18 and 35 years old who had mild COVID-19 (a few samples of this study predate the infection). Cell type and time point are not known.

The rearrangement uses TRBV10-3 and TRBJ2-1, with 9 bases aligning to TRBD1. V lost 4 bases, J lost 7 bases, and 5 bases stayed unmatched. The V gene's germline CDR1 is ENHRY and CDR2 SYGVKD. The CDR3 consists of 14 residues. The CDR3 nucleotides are TGTGCCATCAGTGGCCGGGGGACAGGGAATGAGCAGTTCTTC. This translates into CAISGRGTGNEQFF.

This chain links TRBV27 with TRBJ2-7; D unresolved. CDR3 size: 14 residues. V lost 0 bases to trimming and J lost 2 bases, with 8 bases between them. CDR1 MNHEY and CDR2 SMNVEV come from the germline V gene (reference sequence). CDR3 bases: TGTGCCAGCAGTTTATCCGCTGATACCTACGAGCAGTACTTC. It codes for CASSLSADTYEQYF.

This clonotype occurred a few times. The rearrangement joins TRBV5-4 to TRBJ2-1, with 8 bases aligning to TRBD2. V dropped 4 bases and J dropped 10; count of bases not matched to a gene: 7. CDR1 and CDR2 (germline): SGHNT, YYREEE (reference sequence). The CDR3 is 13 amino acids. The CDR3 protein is CASSRPTSEEQFF. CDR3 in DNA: TGTGCCAGCAGCCGCCCGACTAGCGAAGAGCAGTTCTTC. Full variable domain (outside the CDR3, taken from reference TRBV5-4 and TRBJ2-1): ETGVTQSPTHLIKTRGQQVTLRCSSQSGHNTVSWYQQALGQGPQFIFQYYREEENGRGNFPPRFSGLQFPNYSSELNVNALELDDSALYLCASSRPTSEEQFFGPGTRLTVL.

Here the CDR3 reads CSARELAGGYTQYF. CDR3 DNA: TGCAGTGCTAGAGAACTAGCGGGGGGGTATACGCAGTATTTT. V is TRBV20-1 and J is TRBJ2-3, with 13 bases aligning to TRBD2. Germline V lookup: CDR1 DFQATT, CDR2 SNEGSKA (reference sequence). V gave up 0 bases and J gave up 7 bases; unmatched junction bases: 1. This CDR3 is built from 14 residues.

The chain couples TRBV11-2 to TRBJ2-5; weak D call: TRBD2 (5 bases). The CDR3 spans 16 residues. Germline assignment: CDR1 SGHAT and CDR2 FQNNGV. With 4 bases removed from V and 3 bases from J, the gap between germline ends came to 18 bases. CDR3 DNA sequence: TGTGCCAGCAGCTCGTTCGCCGGGCCCGGGGAAGAGACCCAGTACTTC. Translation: CASSSFAGPGEETQYF.

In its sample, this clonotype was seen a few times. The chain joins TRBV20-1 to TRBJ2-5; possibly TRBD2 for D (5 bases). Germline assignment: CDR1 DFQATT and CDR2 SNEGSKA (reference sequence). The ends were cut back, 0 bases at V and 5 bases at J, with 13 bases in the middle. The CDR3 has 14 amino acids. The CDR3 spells CSARDMGSGETQYF. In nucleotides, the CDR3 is TGCAGTGCTAGAGATATGGGGTCGGGGGAGACCCAGTACTTC.

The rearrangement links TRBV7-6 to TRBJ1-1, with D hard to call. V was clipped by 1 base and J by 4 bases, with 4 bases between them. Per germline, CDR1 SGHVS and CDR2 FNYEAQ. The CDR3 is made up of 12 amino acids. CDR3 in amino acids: CASSLVTTEAFF. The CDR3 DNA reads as TGTGCCAGCAGCTTAGTGACCACTGAAGCTTTCTTT.

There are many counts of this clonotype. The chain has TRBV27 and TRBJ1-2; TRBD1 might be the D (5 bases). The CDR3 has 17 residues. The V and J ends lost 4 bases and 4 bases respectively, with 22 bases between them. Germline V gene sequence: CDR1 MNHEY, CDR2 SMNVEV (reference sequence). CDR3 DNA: TGTGCCAGCAGTTCCTATCAGGGACCCCTCGCTGGCTATGGCTACACCTTC. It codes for CASSSYQGPLAGYGYTF.

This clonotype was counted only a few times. DNA of the CDR3: TGCGCCAGCAGCGAGGGGACACTGGAGACCCAGTACTTC. It yields the protein CASSEGTLETQYF. The gene calls are TRBV5-1 and TRBJ2-5; possibly TRBD1 for D (6 bases). The germline CDR1 and CDR2 sequences are SGHRS and YFSETQ. The CDR3 spans 13 residues. V dropped 4 bases and J dropped 5 bases, with 12 bases sitting between them.

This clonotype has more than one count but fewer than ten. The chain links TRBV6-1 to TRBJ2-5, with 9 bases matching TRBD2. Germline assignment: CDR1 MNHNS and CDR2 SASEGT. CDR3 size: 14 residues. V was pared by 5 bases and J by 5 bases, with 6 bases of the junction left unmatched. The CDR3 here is CASSSGTSSETQYF. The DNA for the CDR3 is TGTGCCAGCAGTTCCGGGACTAGCAGTGAGACCCAGTACTTC.

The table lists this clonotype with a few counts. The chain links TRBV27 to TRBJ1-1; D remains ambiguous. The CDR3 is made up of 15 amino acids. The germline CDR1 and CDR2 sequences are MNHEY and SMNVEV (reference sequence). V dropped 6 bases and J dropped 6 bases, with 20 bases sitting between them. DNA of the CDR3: TGTGCCAGCAGAGAATGGGTTGGGCAGGATGCTGAAGCTTTCTTT. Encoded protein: CASREWVGQDAEAFF.

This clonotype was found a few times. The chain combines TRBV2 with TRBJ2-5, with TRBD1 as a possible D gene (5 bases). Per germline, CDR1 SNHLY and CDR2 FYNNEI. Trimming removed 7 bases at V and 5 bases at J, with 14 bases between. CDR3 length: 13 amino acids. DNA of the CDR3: TGTGCCAGCAATACAGGTTTCGGGGAGACCCAGTACTTC. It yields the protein CASNTGFGETQYF. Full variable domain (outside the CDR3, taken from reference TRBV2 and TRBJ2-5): EPEVTQTPSHQVTQMGQEVILRCVPISNHLYFYWYRQILGQKVEFLVSFYNNEISEKSEIFDDQFSVERPDGSNFTLKIRSTKLEDSAMYFCASNTGFGETQYFGPGTRLLVL.

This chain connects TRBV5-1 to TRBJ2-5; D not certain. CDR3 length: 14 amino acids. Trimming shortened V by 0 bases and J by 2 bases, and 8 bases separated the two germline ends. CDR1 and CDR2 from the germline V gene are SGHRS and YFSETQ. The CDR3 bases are TGCGCCAGCAGCTTGGACAGTCTACAAGAGACCCAGTACTTC. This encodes CASSLDSLQETQYF.

CDR3 DNA sequence: TGCAGTGCGAGCAGCGGGGGGGCCTACAATGAGCAGTTCTTC. Translating it yields CSASSGGAYNEQFF. V is TRBV20-1 and J is TRBJ2-1; 10 bases are a match to TRBD2. CDR1 and CDR2 (germline): DFQATT, SNEGSKA (reference sequence). The trim removed 6 bases at V and 2 bases at J, leaving 4 bases unmatched. The CDR3 is 14 residues long.

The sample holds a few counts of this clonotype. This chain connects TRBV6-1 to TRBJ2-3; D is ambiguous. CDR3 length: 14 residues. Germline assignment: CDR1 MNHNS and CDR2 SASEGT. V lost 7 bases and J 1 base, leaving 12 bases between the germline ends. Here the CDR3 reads CASTSGPGTDTQYF. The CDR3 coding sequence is TGTGCCAGCACCTCTGGCCCGGGCACAGATACGCAGTATTTT.

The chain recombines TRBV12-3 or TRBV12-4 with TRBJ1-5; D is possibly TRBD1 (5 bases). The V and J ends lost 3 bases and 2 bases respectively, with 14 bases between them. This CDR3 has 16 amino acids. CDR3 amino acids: CASSFGRERGNQPQHF. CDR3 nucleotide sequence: TGTGCCAGCAGTTTTGGCAGGGAAAGGGGCAATCAGCCCCAGCATTTT.

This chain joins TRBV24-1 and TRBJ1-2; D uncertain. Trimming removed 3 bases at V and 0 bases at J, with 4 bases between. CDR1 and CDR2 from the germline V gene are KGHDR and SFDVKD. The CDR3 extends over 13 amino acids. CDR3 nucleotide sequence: TGTGCCACCAGTGATAGAACTAACTATGGCTACACCTTC. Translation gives CATSDRTNYGYTF.

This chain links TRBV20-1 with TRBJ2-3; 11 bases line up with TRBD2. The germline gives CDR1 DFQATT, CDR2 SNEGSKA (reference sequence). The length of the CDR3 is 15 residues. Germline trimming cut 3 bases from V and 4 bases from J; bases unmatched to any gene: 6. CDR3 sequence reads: CSARKLAGASDTQYF. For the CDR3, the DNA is TGCAGTGCTAGGAAACTAGCGGGGGCCTCAGATACGCAGTATTTT.

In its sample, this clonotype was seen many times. CDR3 region: CASSGQGNNSPLHF. The CDR3, as DNA: TGCGCCAGCAGCGGACAGGGAAATAATTCACCCCTCCACTTT. The chain is built from TRBV5-1 and TRBJ1-6, with 8 nucleotides matching TRBD1. V was pared by 4 bases and J by 5 bases, with 2 bases of the junction left unmatched. CDR1 SGHRS and CDR2 YFSETQ come from the germline V gene. The length of the CDR3 is 14 residues.

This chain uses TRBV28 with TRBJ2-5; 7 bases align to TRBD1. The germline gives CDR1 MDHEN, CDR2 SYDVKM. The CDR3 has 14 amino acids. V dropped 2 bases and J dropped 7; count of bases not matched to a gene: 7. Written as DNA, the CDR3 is TGTGCCAGCAGTTTAAGGGGGCCGAATTGGACCCAGTACTTC. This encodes CASSLRGPNWTQYF.

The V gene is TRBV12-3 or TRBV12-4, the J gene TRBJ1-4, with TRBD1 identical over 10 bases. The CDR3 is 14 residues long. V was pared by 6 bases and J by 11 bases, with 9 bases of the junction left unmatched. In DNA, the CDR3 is TGTGCCAGCAGAACCCGGGACAGGGGAGGTAAACTGTTTTTT. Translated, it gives CASRTRDRGGKLFF.

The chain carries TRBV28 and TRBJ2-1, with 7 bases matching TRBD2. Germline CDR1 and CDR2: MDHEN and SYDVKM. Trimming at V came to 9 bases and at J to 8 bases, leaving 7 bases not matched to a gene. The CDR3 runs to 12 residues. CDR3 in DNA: TGTGCCAGATACTTGGGGGGGGATGAGCAGTTCTTC. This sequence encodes CARYLGGDEQFF.

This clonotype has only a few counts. CDR3 sequence (DNA): TGCGCCAGCAGCCAAGTAACTAGCGGGGTCTCTGAGCAGTTCTTC. Encoded protein: CASSQVTSGVSEQFF. This chain joins TRBV4-3 and TRBJ2-1; 10 bases are shared with TRBD2. J lost 9 bases, V lost 1 base, and 6 bases had no gene match. In germline, CDR1 is LGHNA, CDR2 YSLEER. The CDR3 is 15 amino acids.

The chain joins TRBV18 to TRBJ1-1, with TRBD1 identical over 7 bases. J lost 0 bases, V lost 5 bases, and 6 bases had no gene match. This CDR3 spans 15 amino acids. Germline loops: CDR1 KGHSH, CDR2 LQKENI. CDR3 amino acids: CASSNRQGLNTEAFF. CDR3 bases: TGTGCCAGCTCAAACAGACAGGGCTTGAACACTGAAGCTTTCTTT.